This TCR beta chain comes out of a study of blood T cells in healthy people across ages. General study points: Donors of long life had a larger count of naive CD4+ cells and greater diversity than aged donors.

The length of the CDR3 is 13 residues. Between the trimmed V and J ends, which lost 0 bases and 5 bases, there was a span of 7 bases. Germline loops: CDR1 MNHNY, CDR2 SVGAGI (reference sequence). Remarks on this clonotype: What it binds is unknown.

The second PCR ran roughly 7 to 12 cycles with a sample-barcoded 5' primer and J-beta primers. MiXCR, applied by TCRdb to the 5' RACE reads, yields one record per CDR3 protein. Seen here are about 640,000 distinct CDR3 sequences, 58% observed once, and the top ten hold 35% to 40%. Input material: blood. The TCR originated in a man aged 55 to 70 in good health. This rearrangement joins TRBV6-6 to TRBJ1-2; D unclear. The DNA for the CDR3 is TGTGCCAGCAGTTACTCCCCCCCGTATGGCTACACCTTC. Amino acid sequence: CASSYSPPYGYTF.